These 21 T cell receptor beta chains were all obtained from the same sample, sequenced in a study of T-cell reconstitution after alpha-beta-depleted transplantation in children. TCRbeta library preparation incorporated unique molecular identifiers. TCRdb used MiXCR to reprocess the PCR reads, holding one entry per CDR3 protein. The sample shows about 400,000 distinct CDR3 sequences, roughly 22% of them seen only once. The source was PBMCs from the stem cell graft donor, collected from the stem cell graft. Receptors were obtained from a human donor who donated a stem cell graft to a child with acute myeloid leukemia.

The CDR3 DNA follows: TGTGCCAGCAGAGGCGGGAGCCTCTCCTACGAGCAGTACTTC. Amino acid sequence: CASRGGSLSYEQYF. The chain links TRBV25-1 to TRBJ2-7; 7 nucleotides line up with TRBD2. The V gene end was trimmed by 6 bases and the J gene end by 0 bases; junction bases not matched to a gene: 5. The germline V gene has CDR1 MGHDK and CDR2 SYGVNS. There are 14 residues in the CDR3.

The chain carries TRBV20-1 and TRBJ2-1, with 7 bases aligning to TRBD2. The CDR3 length is 13 residues. CDR1 is DFQATT, CDR2 SNEGSKA, per germline (reference sequence). The CDR3 DNA is TGCCGGGGGGATAGGTCAGAATATAATGAGCAGTTCTTC. Its translation: CRGDRSEYNEQFF.

This chain connects TRBV10-3 to TRBJ2-7; a weak D match, TRBD2 (5 bases). CDR3 length: 14 amino acids. V gave up 10 bases and J gave up 2 bases, with 18 bases separating them. Germline V gene sequence: CDR1 ENHRY, CDR2 SYGVKD. DNA of the CDR3: TGTGCCACAGCGGTCGAGGCCTCAACCTACGAGCAGTACTTC. Its translation: CATAVEASTYEQYF.

This clonotype has more than one count but fewer than ten. V and J are TRBV12-3 or TRBV12-4 and TRBJ2-1, with D perhaps given as TRBD1 or TRBD2 (5 bases each). Trimming removed 4 bases at V and 8 bases at J, with 15 bases between. CDR3 size: 14 residues. CDR3 DNA sequence: TGTGCCAGCAGTTGGGAAGACAGCGGATATGAGCAGTTCTTC. Translated: CASSWEDSGYEQFF.

This chain connects TRBV6-2 or TRBV6-3 to TRBJ2-5; maybe TRBD2 (6 bases). Germline V gene data show CDR1 as MNHEY and CDR2 as SVGEGT. The CDR3 extends over 15 amino acids. V gave up 7 bases and J gave up 5 bases, with 20 bases separating them. The CDR3 loop reads CASMNGLGSRETQYF. In DNA, the CDR3 is TGTGCCAGCATGAACGGTCTCGGGAGTAGGGAGACCCAGTACTTC.

This clonotype came up a few times. This chain's CDR3 is CASSDLLPSGLFEQYF. The CDR3 nucleotides read TGTGCCAGCAGTGACCTCCTCCCTAGCGGCCTTTTTGAGCAGTACTTC. The chain is built from TRBV27 and TRBJ2-7; TRBD2 matches 7 bases. The CDR3 extends over 16 amino acids. The trim removed 5 bases at V and 7 bases at J, leaving 17 bases unmatched. The germline gives CDR1 MNHEY, CDR2 SMNVEV (reference sequence).

This clonotype has only a few counts. In DNA, the CDR3 is TGTGCCACCAGCAGAGAACAGGGAAGTAATTCACCCCTCCACTTT. Its translation is CATSREQGSNSPLHF. The chain couples TRBV15 to TRBJ1-6; D perhaps matches TRBD1 (6 bases). The germline CDR1 and CDR2 sequences are LNHNV and YYDKDF (reference sequence). The V end was cut by 0 bases, the J end by 6 bases, with 9 bases between. The CDR3 is 15 residues long.

This clonotype was counted at least ten times. The chain carries TRBV20-1 and TRBJ2-5; D uncertain. Trimming shortened V by 0 bases and J by 2 bases, and 10 bases separated the two germline ends. Germline-derived CDR1 and CDR2 are DFQATT and SNEGSKA (reference sequence). The CDR3 loop spans 14 amino acids. CDR3 loop: CSARDLVPQETQYF. The CDR3 bases are TGCAGTGCTAGAGATCTAGTGCCTCAAGAGACCCAGTACTTC.

The chain combines TRBV29-1 with TRBJ1-1, with a weak D call TRBD1 (6 bases). The V end lost 7 bases, the J end lost 5 bases, and 14 bases lay between the germline ends. Germline lookup yields CDR1 SQVTM and CDR2 ANQGSEA. This CDR3 spans 12 amino acids. DNA for the CDR3: TGCAGCGCCGCGGAGGGGGAGACTGAAGCTTTCTTT. It encodes CSAAEGETEAFF.

The J gene is TRBJ2-5, the V gene TRBV2; tentatively, D is TRBD1 (6 bases). The CDR3 totals 14 residues. Germline lookup yields CDR1 SNHLY and CDR2 FYNNEI. The V and J ends lost 6 bases and 0 bases respectively, with 11 bases between them. The DNA of the CDR3 is TGTGCCAGCAGAACGGACAGATACCAAGAGACCCAGTACTTC. This translates into CASRTDRYQETQYF.

The V gene is TRBV7-3, the J gene TRBJ2-3, with 8 bases matching TRBD1. The germline V gene encodes CDR1 SGHTA and CDR2 FQGTGA. CDR3 length: 14 amino acids. V lost 2 bases and J lost 5; bases outside the gene matches: 3. The CDR3 nucleotides are TGTGCCAGCAGCTTACTACAGGGGGAAGATACGCAGTATTTT. It encodes CASSLLQGEDTQYF.

This clonotype is judged medium-sized. The chain recombines TRBV20-1 with TRBJ2-1, with D hard to call. V shed 5 bases and J shed 4 bases, with 12 bases lying between them. The CDR3 is 13 residues long. CDR1 and CDR2 (germline): DFQATT, SNEGSKA (reference sequence). The DNA for the CDR3 is TGCAGTGCTGACAACGGGCTATACAATGAGCAGTTCTTC. Translated: CSADNGLYNEQFF.

This clonotype was recorded at least ten times. Here the CDR3 DNA reads TGTGCCGGGGGTGCAAACTCCTACGAGCAGTACTTC. Translation: CAGGANSYEQYF. The rearrangement uses TRBV10-3 and TRBJ2-7; possibly TRBD1 or TRBD2 for D (5 bases each). The CDR3 is 12 amino acids. Per germline, CDR1 ENHRY and CDR2 SYGVKD. Trimming removed 11 bases at V and 0 bases at J, with 11 bases between.

The chain uses TRBV28 and TRBJ1-6; D uncertain. The CDR3 extends over 15 amino acids. Germline CDR1 MDHEN, CDR2 SYDVKM. Trimming shortened V by 4 bases and J by 5 bases, and 12 bases separated the two germline ends. The CDR3 reads CASSSPPDDNSPLHF. CDR3 sequence (DNA): TGTGCCAGCAGTTCTCCTCCGGATGATAATTCACCCCTCCACTTT. Filled out from reference TRBV28 and TRBJ1-6, the complete variable domain reads DVKVTQSSRYLVKRTGEKVFLECVQDMDHENMFWYRQDPGLGLRLIYFSYDVKMKEKGDIPEGYSVSREKKERFSLILESASTNQTSMYLCASSSPPDDNSPLHFGNGTRLTVT.

This chain connects TRBV20-1 to TRBJ1-5; D gene uncertain. Between the trimmed V and J ends, which lost 4 bases and 2 bases, there was a span of 12 bases. From germline, CDR1 is DFQATT and CDR2 SNEGSKA (reference sequence). The CDR3 length is 14 residues. Here the CDR3 DNA reads TGCAGTGCTACAGCTGCAGGCCGCAATCAGCCCCAGCATTTT. It specifies CSATAAGRNQPQHF.

This clonotype was counted many times. This chain links TRBV29-1 with TRBJ2-7, with D possibly matching TRBD2 (5 bases). The CDR3 contains 15 residues. Trimming shortened V by 1 base and J by 0 bases, and 13 bases separated the two germline ends. Germline lookup yields CDR1 SQVTM and CDR2 ANQGSEA. The CDR3 loop is CSVEGPSGSSYEQYF. The DNA of the CDR3 is TGCAGCGTTGAAGGCCCGTCGGGGAGCTCCTACGAGCAGTACTTC.

The table lists this clonotype with many counts. The V gene is TRBV29-1, the J gene TRBJ2-7; D perhaps matches TRBD2 (5 bases). Between the trimmed V and J ends, which lost 4 bases and 0 bases, there was a span of 7 bases. This CDR3 comprises 12 residues. Germline lookup yields CDR1 SQVTM and CDR2 ANQGSEA. CDR3 region: CSVGGSSYEQYF. CDR3 in DNA: TGCAGCGTTGGAGGGTCCTCCTACGAGCAGTACTTC.

The chain carries TRBV3-1 and TRBJ2-1, with 11 bases lining up with TRBD2. Germline V gene sequence: CDR1 LGHDT, CDR2 YNNKEL (reference sequence). CDR3 length equals 16 residues. V lost 4 bases, J lost 8 bases, and 10 bases stayed unmatched. DNA for the CDR3: TGTGCCAGCAGCCCACTAGCGGGAGAGGCCTGGGATGAGCAGTTCTTC. Its protein product is CASSPLAGEAWDEQFF.

J is TRBJ2-2 and V is TRBV6-5; D not resolved. Germline V gene data show CDR1 as MNHEY and CDR2 as SVGAGI. The CDR3 length is 14 residues. Deletions cut 2 bases from V and 0 bases from J, with 4 bases between. The CDR3 DNA reads as TGTGCCAGCAGTTACGGGCCGAACACCGGGGAGCTGTTTTTT. Its translation: CASSYGPNTGELFF.

This clonotype was observed a handful of times. The CDR3 protein is CASSWDRGPNIQYF. The CDR3 region has the DNA TGTGCCAGCAGTTGGGACAGGGGGCCGAACATTCAGTACTTC. The rearrangement joins TRBV12-3 or TRBV12-4 to TRBJ2-4, with 12 positions matching TRBD1. V shed 4 bases, J shed 7 bases, and the junction held 2 bases outside the gene matches. The length of the CDR3 is 14 residues.

Ten or more counts support this clonotype. The chain links TRBV20-1 to TRBJ1-2, with D uncertain. Germline-derived CDR1 and CDR2 are DFQATT and SNEGSKA (reference sequence). The CDR3 sequence is 10 residues long. V lost 5 bases, J lost 4 bases, and 5 bases lay in between. CDR3 sequence (DNA): TGCAGTGCTCGTGTCTATGGCTACACCTTC. Translated, it gives CSARVYGYTF.